The clone carrying this T cell receptor (beta chain) was recorded a few times. Its antigen remains unknown. A read error may produce the germline difference seen at one junction end. The sample comes from a study of T cells in narcolepsy. General observations from the study: In some patient and control memory CD4+ samples, autoreactive clones were absent. Autoreactive clonotypes reportedly recurred in blood of same and different patients, not controls.

Here immunoSEQ multiplex PCR was the method, and the copy in TCRdb shows in-frame clones only, minus some. The sample has fewer than 40,000 clones, 83% seen once; the top ten hold roughly 0.7%. CDR1 and CDR2 (germline): SGHTS, YDEGEE. There are 10 residues in the CDR3. Sequencing input: memory (CD45RA-) CD4+ T cells from blood. This sequence joins TRBV5-8 and TRBJ2-2, with D uncertain. The clonotype was recovered from a human donor in good health. CDR3 DNA sequence: TGTGCCAGCAGCTTGGAGCGACCCCTTTTT. It codes for CASSLERPLF.